This T cell receptor (beta chain) appears in the sequencing data of a study of control samples from healthy donors and cancer patients. Produced via immunoSEQ multiplex PCR; TCRdb's table is partial and in-frame only. The sample lists tens of thousands of clones, approximately 90% occurring once. CDR1 LGHDT and CDR2 YNNKEL come from the germline V gene (reference sequence). V dropped 6 bases and J dropped 5 bases, with 14 bases sitting between them. The CDR3 is made up of 14 amino acids. Source material: blood. The genes are TRBV3-1 (or the pseudogene TRBV3-2) and TRBJ2-1; maybe TRBD1 (6 bases). This sequence originates from a young woman in good health. The CDR3: CASSITGHDNEQFF. CDR3 DNA sequence: TGTGCCAGCAGTATAACAGGGCACGACAATGAGCAGTTCTTC.